Sequencing of this T cell receptor (beta chain) was carried out in a study of OX40 agonist ivuxolimab in advanced cancers. The method was immunoSEQ multiplex PCR; TCRdb's version includes in-frame clones alone and lacks a portion of them. The sample carries about 28,000 clones, roughly 90% recorded once. This clone was counted a single time. At cycle 4 day 1, cycle 7 day 1, and baseline, blood was sampled. There are 15 residues in the CDR3. CDR1 SEHNR and CDR2 FQNEAQ come from the germline V gene (reference sequence). V was shortened by 0 bases and J by 4 bases, with 10 bases between the two germline ends.

This chain links TRBV7-9 with TRBJ1-3; the D gene is possibly TRBD1 (6 bases). Sequencing used CD4+ or CD8+ T cells sorted from blood, obtained in a trial of the OX40 agonist ivuxolimab. The sequence derives from an adult with an advanced solid tumor such as melanoma, head and neck, liver or kidney cancer. CDR3 in amino acids: CASSLAGAPGNTIYF. The CDR3, as DNA: TGTGCCAGCAGCTTAGCGGGGGCTCCGGGAAACACCATATATTTT.